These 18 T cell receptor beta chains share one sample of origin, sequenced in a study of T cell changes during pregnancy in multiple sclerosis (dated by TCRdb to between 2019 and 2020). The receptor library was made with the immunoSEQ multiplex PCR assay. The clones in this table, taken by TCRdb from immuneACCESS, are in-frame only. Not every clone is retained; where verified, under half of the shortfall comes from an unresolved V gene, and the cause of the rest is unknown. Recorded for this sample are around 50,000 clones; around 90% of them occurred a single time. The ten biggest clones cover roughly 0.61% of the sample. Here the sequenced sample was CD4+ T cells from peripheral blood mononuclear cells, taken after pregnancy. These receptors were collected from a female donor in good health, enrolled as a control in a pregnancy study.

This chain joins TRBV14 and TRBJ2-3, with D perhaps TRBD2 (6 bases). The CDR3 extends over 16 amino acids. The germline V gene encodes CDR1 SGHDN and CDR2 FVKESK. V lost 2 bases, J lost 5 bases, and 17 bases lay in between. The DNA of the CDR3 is TGTGCCAGCAGCCAAAATTCGGGAGTAGCCGTAGATACGCAGTATTTT. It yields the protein CASSQNSGVAVDTQYF.

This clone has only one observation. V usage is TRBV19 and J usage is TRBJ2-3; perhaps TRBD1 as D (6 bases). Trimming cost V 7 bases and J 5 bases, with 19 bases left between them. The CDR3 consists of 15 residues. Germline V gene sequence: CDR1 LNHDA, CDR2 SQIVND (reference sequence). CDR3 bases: TGTGCCAGTACCCAGACAGGCGTGCTTCGAGATACGCAGTATTTT. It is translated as CASTQTGVLRDTQYF.

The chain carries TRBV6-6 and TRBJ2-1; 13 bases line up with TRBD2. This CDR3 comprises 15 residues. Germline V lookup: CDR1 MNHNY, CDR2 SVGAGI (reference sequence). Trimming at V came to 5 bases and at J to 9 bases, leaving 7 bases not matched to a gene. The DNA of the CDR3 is TGTGCCAGCAGTCAAACTAGCGGGGGGGCCGGTGAGCAGTTCTTC. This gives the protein CASSQTSGGAGEQFF.

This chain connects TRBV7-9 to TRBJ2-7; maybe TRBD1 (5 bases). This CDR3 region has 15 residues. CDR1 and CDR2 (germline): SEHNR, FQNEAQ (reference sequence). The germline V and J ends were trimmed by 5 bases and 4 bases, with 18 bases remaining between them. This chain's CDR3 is CASSPPYRFEYEQYF. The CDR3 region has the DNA TGTGCCAGCAGCCCCCCGTACAGGTTTGAATACGAGCAGTACTTC.

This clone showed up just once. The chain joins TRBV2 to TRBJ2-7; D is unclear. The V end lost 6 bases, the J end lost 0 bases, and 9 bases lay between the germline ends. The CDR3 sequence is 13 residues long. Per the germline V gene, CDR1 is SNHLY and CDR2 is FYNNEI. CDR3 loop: CASSVEVSYEQYF. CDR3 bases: TGTGCCAGCAGCGTTGAGGTCTCCTACGAGCAGTACTTC.

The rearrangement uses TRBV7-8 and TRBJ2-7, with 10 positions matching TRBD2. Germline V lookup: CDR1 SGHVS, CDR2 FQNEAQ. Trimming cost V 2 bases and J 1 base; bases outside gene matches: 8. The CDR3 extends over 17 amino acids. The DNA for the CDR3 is TGTGCCAGCAGCTTAAGGAGGGGACTAGCGCCGTCCTACGAGCAGTACTTC. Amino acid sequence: CASSLRRGLAPSYEQYF.

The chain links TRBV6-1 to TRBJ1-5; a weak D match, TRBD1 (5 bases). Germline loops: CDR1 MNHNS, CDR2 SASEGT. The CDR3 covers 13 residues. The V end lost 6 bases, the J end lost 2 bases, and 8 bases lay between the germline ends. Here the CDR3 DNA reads TGTGCCAGCAGAACAGGAGGCAATCAGCCCCAGCATTTT. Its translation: CASRTGGNQPQHF.

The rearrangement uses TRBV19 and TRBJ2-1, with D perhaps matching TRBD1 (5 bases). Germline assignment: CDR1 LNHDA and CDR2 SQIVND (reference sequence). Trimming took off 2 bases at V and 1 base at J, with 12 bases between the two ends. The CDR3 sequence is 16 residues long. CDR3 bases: TGTGCCAGTAGTATACCTTTGACAGCTTCCTACAATGAGCAGTTCTTC. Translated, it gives CASSIPLTASYNEQFF.

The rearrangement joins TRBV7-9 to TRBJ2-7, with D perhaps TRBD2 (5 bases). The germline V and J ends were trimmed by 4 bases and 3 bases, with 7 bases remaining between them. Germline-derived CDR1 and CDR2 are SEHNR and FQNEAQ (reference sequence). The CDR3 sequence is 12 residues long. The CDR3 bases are TGTGCCAGCAGCTCCGGGATCTACGAGCAGTACTTC. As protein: CASSSGIYEQYF.

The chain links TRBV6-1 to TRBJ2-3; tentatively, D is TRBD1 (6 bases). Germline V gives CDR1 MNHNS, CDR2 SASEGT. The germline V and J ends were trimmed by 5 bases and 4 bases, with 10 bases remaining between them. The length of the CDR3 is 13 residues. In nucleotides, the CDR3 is TGTGCCAGCAGTATACCAGGGGCAGATACGCAGTATTTT. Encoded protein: CASSIPGADTQYF.

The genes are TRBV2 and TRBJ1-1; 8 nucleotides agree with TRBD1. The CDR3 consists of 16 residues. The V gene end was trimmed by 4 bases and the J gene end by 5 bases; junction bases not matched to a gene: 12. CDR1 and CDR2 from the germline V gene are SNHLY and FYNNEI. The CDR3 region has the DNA TGTGCCAGCAGTGCATGGACAGGGAAAAGGGGAACTGAAGCTTTCTTT. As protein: CASSAWTGKRGTEAFF.

The CDR3 reads CASSLSNRGTEAFF. In nucleotides, the CDR3 is TGTGCCAGCAGCTTGAGTAACAGGGGCACTGAAGCTTTCTTT. V usage is TRBV5-6 and J usage is TRBJ1-1, with TRBD1 matching 7 bases. V lost 1 base and J lost 4; bases outside the gene matches: 4. The CDR3 is made up of 14 amino acids. Germline V CDR1 and CDR2: SGHDT, YYEEEE.

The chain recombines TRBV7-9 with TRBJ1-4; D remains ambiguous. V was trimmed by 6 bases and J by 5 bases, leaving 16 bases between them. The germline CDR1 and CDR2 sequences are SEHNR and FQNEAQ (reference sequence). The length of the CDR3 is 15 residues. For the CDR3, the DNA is TGTGCCAGCAGTTCTCGACAAACTTTAAATGAAAAACTGTTTTTT. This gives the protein CASSSRQTLNEKLFF.

The CDR3 spells CASRAAGGPRYEQYF. In nucleotides, the CDR3 is TGTGCCAGCAGGGCAGCGGGAGGGCCTCGGTACGAGCAGTACTTC. The V gene is TRBV14, the J gene TRBJ2-7, with TRBD2 matching 10 bases. CDR1 and CDR2 from the germline V gene are SGHDN and FVKESK. This CDR3 contains 15 residues. The ends lost 6 bases at V and 4 bases at J; junction bases unmatched: 9.

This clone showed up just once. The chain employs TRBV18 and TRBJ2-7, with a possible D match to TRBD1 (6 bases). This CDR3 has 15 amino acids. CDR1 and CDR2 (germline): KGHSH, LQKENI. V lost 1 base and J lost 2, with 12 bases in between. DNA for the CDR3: TGTGCCAGCTCACCACTTACAGGGTACCCCTACGAGCAGTACTTC. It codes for CASSPLTGYPYEQYF.

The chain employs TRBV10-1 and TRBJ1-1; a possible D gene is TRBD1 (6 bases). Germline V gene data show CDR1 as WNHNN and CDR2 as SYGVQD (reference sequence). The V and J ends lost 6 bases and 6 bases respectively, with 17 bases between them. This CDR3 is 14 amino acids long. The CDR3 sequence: CASRVQQGSAEAFF. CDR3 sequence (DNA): TGCGCCAGCAGAGTCCAACAGGGTAGCGCTGAAGCTTTCTTT.

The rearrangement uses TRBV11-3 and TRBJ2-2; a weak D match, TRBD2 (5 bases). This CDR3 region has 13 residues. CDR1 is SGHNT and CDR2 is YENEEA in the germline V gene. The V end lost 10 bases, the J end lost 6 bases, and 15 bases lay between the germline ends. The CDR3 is CATSMGVSGELFF. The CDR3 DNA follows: TGTGCCACGTCTATGGGAGTTTCCGGGGAGCTGTTTTTT.

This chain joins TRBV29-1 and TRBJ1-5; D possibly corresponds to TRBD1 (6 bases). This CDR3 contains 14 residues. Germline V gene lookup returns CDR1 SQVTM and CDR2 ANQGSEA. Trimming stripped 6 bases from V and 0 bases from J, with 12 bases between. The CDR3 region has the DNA TGCAGCGTGAGGACAGCGTATAGCAATCAGCCCCAGCATTTT. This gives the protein CSVRTAYSNQPQHF.